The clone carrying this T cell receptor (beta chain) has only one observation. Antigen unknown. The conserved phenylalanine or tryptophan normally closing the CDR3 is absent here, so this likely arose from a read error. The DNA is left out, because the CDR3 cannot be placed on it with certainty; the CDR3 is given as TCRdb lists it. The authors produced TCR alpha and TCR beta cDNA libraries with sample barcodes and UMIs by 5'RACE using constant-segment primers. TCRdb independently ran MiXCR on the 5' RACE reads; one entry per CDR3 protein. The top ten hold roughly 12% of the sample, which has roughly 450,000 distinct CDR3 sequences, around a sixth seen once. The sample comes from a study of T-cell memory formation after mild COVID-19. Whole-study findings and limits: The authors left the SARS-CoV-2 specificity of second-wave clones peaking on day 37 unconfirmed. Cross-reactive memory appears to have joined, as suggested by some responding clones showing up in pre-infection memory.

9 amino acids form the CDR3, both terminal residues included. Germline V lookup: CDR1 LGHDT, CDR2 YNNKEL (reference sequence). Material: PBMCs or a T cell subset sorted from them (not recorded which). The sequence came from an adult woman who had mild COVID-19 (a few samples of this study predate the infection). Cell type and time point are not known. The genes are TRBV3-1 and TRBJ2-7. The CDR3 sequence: CASSQEENA.